This T cell receptor (beta chain) was sequenced during a study of T cell responses to AZD1222 COVID-19 vaccine. TCRdb's copy holds only in-frame clones and misses some; the assay was immunoSEQ multiplex PCR. The sample holds over 95,000 clones; roughly 83% are singletons and the top ten take 12% to 15%. Germline lookup yields CDR1 MDHEN and CDR2 SYDVKM. With 8 bases clipped from V and 6 bases from J, the junction kept 8 bases outside the gene matches. This CDR3 spans 15 amino acids. Study-level points and caveats: There were mostly white British donors and more females than males, and clonal diversity was possibly underestimated. As reported, nearly half of all spike-specific TCRs target variant regions that are unmutated. AZD1222 recipients seropositive at baseline numbered only five to seven. An increase in Spike-specific TCR breadth and depth was observed after two AZD1222 doses.

This clone was observed once. The antigen is unknown. V gene TRBV28 combines with J gene TRBJ1-6; 9 bases line up with TRBD1. The specimen comprised peripheral blood, sampled 28 days after the second AZD1222 dose. This receptor was taken from an adult who received the AZD1222 COVID-19 vaccine. This chain's CDR3 is CASFGDRVGNSPLHF. The CDR3 DNA sequence: TGTGCCAGCTTCGGGGACAGGGTGGGTAATTCACCCCTCCACTTT.